The next 24 T cell receptor beta chains were all read from a single sample in a study of cytomegalovirus exposure and HLA in healthy donors. Some clones are missing from TCRdb's copy, which holds only in-frame ones; the method was immunoSEQ multiplex PCR. This table holds about 360,000 clones, 86% found once. The specimen was PBMCs. The receptors were sampled from a woman younger than 35 in good health and CMV-seronegative.

The rearrangement joins TRBV28 to TRBJ2-1; 8 nucleotides line up with TRBD2. This CDR3 is 16 amino acids long. The trim removed 10 bases at V and 7 bases at J, leaving 18 bases unmatched. CDR1 and CDR2 from the germline V gene are MDHEN and SYDVKM. The DNA for the CDR3 is TGTGCCATCCAGTCCGGGGCGGGAGGCCCTAGAAATGAGCAGTTCTTC. The encoded protein is CAIQSGAGGPRNEQFF.

The chain couples TRBV2 to TRBJ1-1, with 11 bases aligning to TRBD1. The CDR3 is made up of 17 amino acids. CDR1 is SNHLY and CDR2 is FYNNEI in the germline V gene. V was clipped by 7 bases and J by 2 bases; unmatched bases: 12. The CDR3 coding sequence is TGTGCCAGCACCAAACGGACAGGGGGCACGACCAACACTGAAGCTTTCTTT. It translates to CASTKRTGGTTNTEAFF.

This sequence joins TRBV5-4 and TRBJ2-3; a weak D match, TRBD1 (6 bases). The CDR3 is made up of 19 amino acids. Germline V CDR1 and CDR2: SGHNT, YYREEE (reference sequence). Trimming shortened V by 2 bases and J by 4 bases, and 26 bases separated the two germline ends. The CDR3 DNA follows: TGTGCCAGCAGCTTTCCCCCCCGGACAGTCATTGAAGGGGCAGATACGCAGTATTTT. Residues: CASSFPPRTVIEGADTQYF.

The chain joins TRBV9 to TRBJ2-7; 11 bases agree with TRBD2. The CDR3 has 14 amino acids. Germline lookup yields CDR1 SGDLS and CDR2 YYNGEE. With 5 bases clipped from V and 2 bases from J, the junction kept 3 bases outside the gene matches. The DNA of the CDR3 is TGTGCCAGCAGTCTGACTAGCGGGGCCTACGAGCAGTACTTC. This codes for CASSLTSGAYEQYF.

This chain uses TRBV29-1 with TRBJ1-2; D is possibly TRBD1 (5 bases). The ends were cut back, 5 bases at V and 4 bases at J, with 11 bases in the middle. Looked up from germline, CDR1 is SQVTM and CDR2 is ANQGSEA. This CDR3 has 12 amino acids. The CDR3 spells CSVWDWTYGYTF. The CDR3 coding sequence is TGCAGCGTTTGGGACTGGACCTATGGCTACACCTTC.

The gene calls are TRBV28 and TRBJ1-5; tentative D call: TRBD1 (6 bases). Germline V gives CDR1 MDHEN, CDR2 SYDVKM. Trimming shortened V by 5 bases and J by 3 bases, and 17 bases separated the two germline ends. The CDR3 consists of 16 residues. DNA for the CDR3: TGTGCCAGCAGTACGACAGGAGGTGTCCCCAATCAGCCCCAGCATTTT. This codes for CASSTTGGVPNQPQHF.

The chain links TRBV4-1 to TRBJ2-7; the match to TRBD2 covers 10 bases. Germline V gene data show CDR1 as MGHRA and CDR2 as YSYEKL. The CDR3 is 16 amino acids. V shed 4 bases and J 5 bases; nucleotides not matched to a gene: 11. CDR3 protein: CASSPREVLAGDEQYF. The CDR3 coding sequence is TGCGCCAGCAGCCCCCGCGAAGTCCTAGCGGGAGACGAGCAGTACTTC.

This clone is a singleton in its sample. V is TRBV29-1 and J is TRBJ2-7; TRBD2 matches at 8 bases. The CDR3 spans 13 residues. V lost 6 bases to trimming and J lost 4 bases; unmatched junction nucleotides: 8. Per germline, CDR1 SQVTM and CDR2 ANQGSEA. CDR3 sequence: CSVDLGGGYEQYF. DNA of the CDR3: TGCAGCGTGGATCTCGGGGGGGGATACGAGCAGTACTTC.

The V call is TRBV5-6, the J call TRBJ2-2; 9 nucleotides match TRBD2. CDR1 SGHDT and CDR2 YYEEEE come from the germline V gene. The V and J ends lost 0 bases and 6 bases, in that order; junction bases with no gene match: 6. The CDR3 has 16 amino acids. The CDR3 DNA is TGTGCCAGCAGCTTGGGCGCTAGCGGGGACCCCGGGGAGCTGTTTTTT. The encoded protein is CASSLGASGDPGELFF.

The genes are TRBV19 and TRBJ2-5; 10 bases agree with TRBD2. In germline, CDR1 is LNHDA, CDR2 SQIVND (reference sequence). There are 16 residues in the CDR3. Trimming took 1 base from V and 1 from J; bases not matched to a gene: 3. The CDR3 loop reads CASSIGAGGSQETQYF. CDR3 nucleotide sequence: TGTGCCAGTAGTATAGGAGCGGGAGGGAGCCAAGAGACCCAGTACTTC.

V usage is TRBV2 and J usage is TRBJ1-5; possibly TRBD1 for D (6 bases). This CDR3 comprises 15 residues. V lost 5 bases, J lost 6 bases, and 17 bases lay in between. Germline CDR1 reads SNHLY; CDR2 reads FYNNEI. The CDR3 DNA sequence: TGTGCCAGCAGTAACAGGGAAGGTAGGAGTCAGCCCCAGCATTTT. Protein sequence: CASSNREGRSQPQHF.

The rearrangement links TRBV19 to TRBJ1-1, with D possibly being TRBD1 (6 bases). The CDR3 is 14 amino acids. Per germline, CDR1 LNHDA and CDR2 SQIVND (reference sequence). CDR3 sequence reads: CIGNYREGKTEAFF. Written as DNA, the CDR3 is TGTATCGGTAACTACAGGGAGGGGAAAACTGAAGCTTTCTTT.

The chain links TRBV30 to TRBJ2-1, with 10 nucleotides matching TRBD1. Germline assignment: CDR1 GTSNPN and CDR2 SVGIG (reference sequence). CDR3 length equals 17 residues. V shed 1 base and J 3 bases; nucleotides not matched to a gene: 9. CDR3 in DNA: TGTGCCTGGAGTGGTCTCCGGACAGGGGGGGGCTACAATGAGCAGTTCTTC. As protein: CAWSGLRTGGGYNEQFF. Combining the CDR3 with reference TRBV30 and TRBJ2-1 gives the whole variable domain SQTIHQWPATLVQPVGSPLSLECTVEGTSNPNLYWYRQAAGRGLQLLFYSVGIGQISSEVPQNLSASRPQDRQFILSSKKLLLSDSGFYLCAWSGLRTGGGYNEQFFGPGTRLTVL.

The J gene is TRBJ2-3, the V gene TRBV10-3, with D tentatively TRBD2 (5 bases). Germline assignment: CDR1 ENHRY and CDR2 SYGVKD. This CDR3 region has 12 residues. The V end lost 6 bases, the J end lost 6 bases, and 10 bases lay between the germline ends. Here the CDR3 reads CAISREGDTQYF. CDR3 coding DNA: TGTGCCATCAGCCGGGAAGGGGATACGCAGTATTTT.

The V and J genes are TRBV25-1 and TRBJ1-5, with D unresolved. Germline assignment: CDR1 MGHDK and CDR2 SYGVNS. The germline V and J ends were trimmed by 6 bases and 6 bases, with 12 bases remaining between them. CDR3 length: 13 residues. In DNA form, the CDR3 reads TGTGCCAGCAGCTTGACTACGGGTCAGCCCCAGCATTTT. Translation gives CASSLTTGQPQHF. Based on the CDR3 plus reference TRBV25-1 and TRBJ1-5, the full variable domain is EADIYQTPRYLVIGTGKKITLECSQTMGHDKMYWYQQDPGMELHLIHYSYGVNSTEKGDLSSESTVSRIRTEHFPLTLESARPSHTSQYLCASSLTTGQPQHFGDGTRLSIL.

This rearrangement joins TRBV5-1 to TRBJ2-7, with 8 bases that match TRBD2. There are 15 residues in the CDR3. Trimming at V came to 4 bases and at J to 5 bases, leaving 11 bases not matched to a gene. Germline assignment: CDR1 SGHRS and CDR2 YFSETQ. CDR3 amino acids: CASSPSGSGGNEQYF. The DNA of the CDR3 is TGCGCCAGCAGCCCCAGTGGCAGCGGGGGAAACGAGCAGTACTTC.

CDR3 DNA sequence: TGTGCCAGCAGCCCTACCGACAGGGGAGAGGAGACCCAGTACTTC. It codes for CASSPTDRGEETQYF. This sequence joins TRBV13 and TRBJ2-5, with 8 bases lining up with TRBD1. The CDR3 is made up of 15 amino acids. The germline V gene has CDR1 PRHDT and CDR2 FYEKMQ (reference sequence). The trim removed 5 bases at V and 5 bases at J, leaving 10 bases unmatched.

V usage is TRBV30 and J usage is TRBJ1-5; 9 bases line up with TRBD1. With V trimmed by 3 bases and J by 0 bases, 6 bases remained unmatched. Looked up from germline, CDR1 is GTSNPN and CDR2 is SVGIG (reference sequence). CDR3 length: 16 residues. The CDR3 sequence is CAWSDRGRGSNQPQHF. The CDR3 nucleotides are TGTGCCTGGAGCGACAGGGGGAGAGGTAGCAATCAGCCCCAGCATTTT.

This clone showed up just a few times. As DNA, the CDR3 is TGTGCCAGCACCGTCGGGAACCAGCCCCAGCATTTT. This codes for CASTVGNQPQHF. The chain couples TRBV9 to TRBJ1-5; D is uncertain. The germline gives CDR1 SGDLS, CDR2 YYNGEE. Trimming removed 6 bases from V and 7 bases from J, with 11 bases in between. The CDR3 consists of 12 residues.

V and J are TRBV5-5 and TRBJ1-2, with TRBD1 matching 8 bases. The V gene's germline CDR1 is SGHKS and CDR2 YYEKEE (reference sequence). The CDR3 extends over 15 amino acids. V was clipped by 0 bases and J by 2 bases; unmatched bases: 3. The CDR3, as DNA: TGTGCCAGCAGCTTGGTACAGGGGGGGAACTATGGCTACACCTTC. Translating gives CASSLVQGGNYGYTF.

This clone was picked up one time. At one end, the junction sequence differs from germline, possibly due to a read error. The chain carries TRBV6-1 and TRBJ1-2, with D perhaps TRBD1 (6 bases). Germline V lookup: CDR1 MNHNS, CDR2 SASEGT. This CDR3 has 12 residues. Here the CDR3 reads CASGDGRGGYTF. CDR3 bases: TGTGCCAGCGGTGATGGGAGGGGGGGCTACACCTTC.

The V call is TRBV18, the J call TRBJ2-1, with D perhaps matching TRBD2 (6 bases). Trimming pared 2 bases from V and 7 bases from J, leaving 15 bases between. The germline gives CDR1 KGHSH, CDR2 LQKENI. The CDR3 contains 15 residues. The CDR3 here is CASSPNGGRENEQFF. In nucleotides, the CDR3 is TGTGCCAGCTCACCAAACGGGGGAAGAGAAAATGAGCAGTTCTTC.

V is TRBV6-4 and J is TRBJ2-5, with D possibly matching TRBD1 (6 bases). Germline CDR1 and CDR2: MRHNA and SNTAGT. The CDR3 is 14 residues long. Trimming stripped 10 bases from V and 5 bases from J, with 20 bases between. CDR3 in amino acids: CATAMWLRGETQYF. CDR3 in DNA: TGTGCCACCGCCATGTGGTTGAGGGGGGAGACCCAGTACTTC.

This clone was seen a few times. The V gene is TRBV11-2, the J gene TRBJ2-7, with 8 bases fitting TRBD1. This CDR3 is 15 amino acids long. The germline V gene encodes CDR1 SGHAT and CDR2 FQNNGV. J gave up 3 bases and V 4 bases, and 8 bases lay outside the gene matches. The CDR3 region has the DNA TGTGCCAGCAGCTATGGGGACAGGTCCTTCTACGAGCAGTACTTC. Its translation: CASSYGDRSFYEQYF.